This is a list of T cell receptor beta chains from one sample in a study of breast tumors, draining lymph nodes, adjacent tissues. Using its own MiXCR run on the multiplex PCR reads, TCRdb lists one record per CDR3 protein. The sample lists 150,000 to 250,000 distinct CDR3 sequences, approximately 33% seen once, with around 4.4% in the top ten. The specimen was axillary lymph node tissue. All receptors come from a female donor with breast cancer. Some clones in this sample may be carry-over from other donors' samples. CDR3s include the opening cysteine and the closing phenylalanine or tryptophan. D genes are given only for firm matches. Rows give clone size only sometimes, using once, few, many, or a class for an expanded clone.

d_gene	j_gene	len	abundance	v_gene	CDR3aa	CDR3nt
NA	TRBJ2-1	13	NA	TRBV12-3/TRBV12-4	CASSEVTYNEQFF	TGTGCCAGCTCTGAGGTCACCTACAATGAGCAGTTCTTC
NA	TRBJ1-1	13	NA	TRBV7-9	CASSLEPGFGAFF	TGTGCCAGCAGCTTGGAACCGGGATTTGGGGCTTTCTTT
NA	TRBJ1-2	11	many	TRBV20-1	CSAGGSDGYTF	TGCAGTGCGGGGGGCTCTGACGGCTACACCTTC
NA	TRBJ1-2	13	many	TRBV20-1	CSATAQGVGGYTF	TGCAGTGCTACCGCCCAGGGCGTTGGGGGCTACACCTTC
TRBD2	TRBJ2-3	14	many	TRBV9	CASSPGGGPDTQYF	TGTGCCAGCAGCCCGGGGGGGGGACCAGATACGCAGTATTTT
TRBD1	TRBJ1-6	14	NA	TRBV20-1	CSASPGQYNSPPHF	TGCAGTGCCAGTCCGGGACAGTATAATTCCCCCCCCCACTTT
NA	TRBJ2-1	16	many	TRBV20-1	CSARSSETESYNEQFF	TGCAGTGCTAGAAGCTCCGAGACAGAAAGTTACAATGAGCAGTTCTTC
NA	TRBJ1-6	15	many	TRBV3-2	CASSPDGWANSPLHF	TGTGCCAGCAGCCCCGACGGCTGGGCGAATTCACCCCTCCACTTT
NA	TRBJ2-2	11	NA	TRBV9	CASSVNRELFF	TGTGCCAGCAGCGTGAACAGGGAGCTGTTTTTT
NA	TRBJ2-7	14	many	TRBV20-1	CSARAGRLSYEQYF	TGCAGTGCTAGAGCGGGACGGCTCTCCTACGAGCAGTACTTC
NA	TRBJ1-4	15	NA	TRBV29-1	CSVDSGYGEREKLFF	TGCAGCGTTGATAGCGGGTACGGGGAAAGGGAAAAACTGTTTTTT
TRBD1	TRBJ1-4	15	many	TRBV5-8	CASSLLGQVDEKLFF	TGTGCCAGCAGCTTACTTGGACAGGTGGACGAAAAACTGTTTTTT
TRBD2	TRBJ2-1	17	many	TRBV15	CATSRDPGTSANNEQFF	TGTGCCACCAGCAGAGATCCCGGGACTAGCGCCAACAATGAGCAGTTCTTC
TRBD1	TRBJ2-5	14	many	TRBV20-1	CSARQGRGGETQYF	TGCAGTGCAAGACAGGGACGTGGGGGAGAGACCCAGTACTTC